The clone carrying this TCR beta chain occurred a few times. At one of its ends the junction is not consistent with the germline gene, which may arise from a read error. The CDR3 totals 14 residues. The germline V gene has CDR1 SEHNR and CDR2 FQNEAQ (reference sequence). Nobody among the patients had been given any treatment before thyroid surgery. The source of the sample is a study of metastatic and nonmetastatic thyroid tumors. TCRdb ran MiXCR on the PCR reads. The table has around 16,000 clones, about 23% seen once. This receptor was obtained from a male donor with papillary thyroid cancer or a benign thyroid nodule (not recorded which). Some clones in this sample may be carry-over from other donors' samples. Source material: blood. The chain recombines TRBV7-9 with TRBJ2-1; maybe TRBD1 (5 bases). The CDR3 DNA sequence: TGTGCCAGCAGCTTACAGGGAACATACAATGAGCAGTTATTC. Translation: CASSLQGTYNEQLF.